This T cell receptor beta chain was sequenced for a study of T-cell reconstitution after alpha-beta-depleted transplantation in children. The J segment lost 5 bases and the V segment lost 5 bases, leaving 10 bases of the junction unmatched. CDR1 and CDR2 (germline): SGHVS, FNYEAQ. The CDR3 length is 15 residues. During its preparation, the TCRbeta library received unique molecular identifiers. Each CDR3 protein gets one entry after TCRdb re-called the PCR reads with MiXCR. The sample records approximately 500,000 distinct CDR3 sequences, 25% to 30% being singletons. The source was PBMCs, collected before TCRalphabeta/CD19-depleted stem cell transplant. The chain recombines TRBV7-6 with TRBJ2-3; 7 bases fit TRBD2. The sequence derives from a boy less than two years old with Wiskott-Aldrich syndrome, due to receive a stem cell transplant. For the CDR3, the DNA is TGTGCCAGCAGCCTATTAGCGGGTGTCAAAGATACGCAGTATTTT. As protein: CASSLLAGVKDTQYF.